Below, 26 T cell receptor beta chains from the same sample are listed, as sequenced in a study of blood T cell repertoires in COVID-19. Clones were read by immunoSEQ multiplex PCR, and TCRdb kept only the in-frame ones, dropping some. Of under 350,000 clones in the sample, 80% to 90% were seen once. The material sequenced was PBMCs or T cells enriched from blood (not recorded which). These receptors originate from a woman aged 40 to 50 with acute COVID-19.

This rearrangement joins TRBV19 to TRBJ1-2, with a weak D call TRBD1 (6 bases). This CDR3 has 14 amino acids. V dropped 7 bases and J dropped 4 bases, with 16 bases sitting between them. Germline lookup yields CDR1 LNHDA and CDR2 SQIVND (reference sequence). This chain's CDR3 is CASTPMDRGYGYTF. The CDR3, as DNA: TGTGCCAGTACTCCAATGGACAGAGGCTATGGCTACACCTTC. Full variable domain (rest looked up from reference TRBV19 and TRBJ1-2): DGGITQSPKYLFRKEGQNVTLSCEQNLNHDAMYWYRQDPGQGLRLIYYSQIVNDFQKGDIAEGYSVSREKKESFPLTVTSAQKNPTAFYLCASTPMDRGYGYTFGSGTRLTVV.

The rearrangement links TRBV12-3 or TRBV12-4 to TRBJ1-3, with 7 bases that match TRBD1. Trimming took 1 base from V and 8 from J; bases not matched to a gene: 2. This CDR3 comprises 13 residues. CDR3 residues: CASSLGQGDTIYF. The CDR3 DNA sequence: TGTGCCAGCAGTTTAGGGCAGGGGGACACCATATATTTT.

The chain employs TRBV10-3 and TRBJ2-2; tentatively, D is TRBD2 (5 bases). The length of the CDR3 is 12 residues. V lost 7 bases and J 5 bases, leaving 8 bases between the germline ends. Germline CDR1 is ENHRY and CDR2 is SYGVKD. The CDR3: CAIKEGTGELFF. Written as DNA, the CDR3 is TGTGCCATCAAAGAGGGAACCGGGGAGCTGTTTTTT.

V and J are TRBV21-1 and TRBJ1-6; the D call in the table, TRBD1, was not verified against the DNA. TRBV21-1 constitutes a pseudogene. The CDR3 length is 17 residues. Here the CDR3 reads CASSKYRASSYNSPLHF. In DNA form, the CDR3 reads TGTGCCAGCAGCAAATACAGGGCTAGCTCCTATAATTCACCCCTCCACTTT.

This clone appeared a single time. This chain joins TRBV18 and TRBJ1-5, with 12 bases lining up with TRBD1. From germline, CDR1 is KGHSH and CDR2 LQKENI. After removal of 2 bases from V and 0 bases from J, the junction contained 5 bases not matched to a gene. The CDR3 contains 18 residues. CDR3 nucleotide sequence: TGTGCCAGCTCACCAACCGGGACAGGGGGCTATAGCAATCAGCCCCAGCATTTT. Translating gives CASSPTGTGGYSNQPQHF.

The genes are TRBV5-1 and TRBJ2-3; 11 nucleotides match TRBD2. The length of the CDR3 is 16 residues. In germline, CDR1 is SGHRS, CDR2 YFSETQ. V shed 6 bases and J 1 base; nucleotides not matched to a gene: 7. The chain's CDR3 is CASKIAGGPGTDTQYF. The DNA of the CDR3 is TGCGCCAGCAAGATAGCGGGAGGGCCGGGCACAGATACGCAGTATTTT.

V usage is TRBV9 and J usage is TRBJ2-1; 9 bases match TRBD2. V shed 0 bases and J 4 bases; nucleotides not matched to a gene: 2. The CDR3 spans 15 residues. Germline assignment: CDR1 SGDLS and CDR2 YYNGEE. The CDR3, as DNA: TGTGCCAGCAGCGTAGCTAGCGGGGTTTACAATGAGCAGTTCTTC. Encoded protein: CASSVASGVYNEQFF.

The DNA for the CDR3 is TGTGCCAGCGGAAGGAGCGGCAGAAGCTCCTACGAGCAGTACTTC. As protein: CASGRSGRSSYEQYF. The gene calls are TRBV2 and TRBJ2-7; possible D gene TRBD2, 5 bases. The CDR3 runs 15 residues. Deletions cut 8 bases from V and 0 bases from J, with 17 bases between. Germline V gene lookup returns CDR1 SNHLY and CDR2 FYNNEI.

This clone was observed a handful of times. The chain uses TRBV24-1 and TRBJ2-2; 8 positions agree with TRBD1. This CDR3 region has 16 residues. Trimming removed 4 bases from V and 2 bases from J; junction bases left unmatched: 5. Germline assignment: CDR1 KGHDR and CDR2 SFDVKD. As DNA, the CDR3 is TGTGCCACCAGTGACCCGTCAGGGGGCAACACCGGGGAGCTGTTTTTT. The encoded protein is CATSDPSGGNTGELFF.

The CDR3 here is CASSLQGRANSPLHF. The DNA for the CDR3 is TGTGCCAGCAGCTTACAGGGGAGGGCGAATTCACCCCTCCACTTT. The chain employs TRBV7-8 and TRBJ1-6; maybe TRBD1 (6 bases). Between the trimmed V and J ends, which lost 2 bases and 7 bases, there was a span of 12 bases. The CDR3 spans 15 residues. Germline V CDR1 and CDR2: SGHVS, FQNEAQ.

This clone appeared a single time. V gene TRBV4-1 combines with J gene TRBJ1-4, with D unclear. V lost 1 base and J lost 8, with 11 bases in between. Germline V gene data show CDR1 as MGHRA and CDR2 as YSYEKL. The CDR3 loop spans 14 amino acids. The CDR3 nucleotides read TGCGCCAGCAGCCAAGGCAGCCTCGGGGAAAAACTGTTTTTT. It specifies CASSQGSLGEKLFF.

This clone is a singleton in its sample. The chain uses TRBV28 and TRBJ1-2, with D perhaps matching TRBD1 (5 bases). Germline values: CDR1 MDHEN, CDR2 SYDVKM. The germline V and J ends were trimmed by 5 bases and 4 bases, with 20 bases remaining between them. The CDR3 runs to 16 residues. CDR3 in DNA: TGTGCCAGCAGTGCACCTCACTCGGGGGTCGGCTATGGCTACACCTTC. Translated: CASSAPHSGVGYGYTF.

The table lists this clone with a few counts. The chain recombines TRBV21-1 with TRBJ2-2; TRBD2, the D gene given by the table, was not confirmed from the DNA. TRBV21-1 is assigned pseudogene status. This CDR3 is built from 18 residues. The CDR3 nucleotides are TGTGCCAGCTCCCAGCAGTACCCCGGGACTAGTCGTGCCGGGGAGCTGTTTTTT. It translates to CASSQQYPGTSRAGELFF.

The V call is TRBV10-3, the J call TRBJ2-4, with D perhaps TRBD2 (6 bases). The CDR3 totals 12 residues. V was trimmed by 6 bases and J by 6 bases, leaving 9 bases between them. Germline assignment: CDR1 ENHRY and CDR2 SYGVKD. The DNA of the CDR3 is TGTGCCATCAGCGATAGCGGAAACATTCAGTACTTC. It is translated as CAISDSGNIQYF.

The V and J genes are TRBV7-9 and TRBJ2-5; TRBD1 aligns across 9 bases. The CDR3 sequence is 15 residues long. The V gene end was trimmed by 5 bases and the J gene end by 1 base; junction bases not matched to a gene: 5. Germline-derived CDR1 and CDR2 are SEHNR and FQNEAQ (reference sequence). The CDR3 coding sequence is TGTGCCAGCAGCAAAAGGACAGGGGCCCAAGAGACCCAGTACTTC. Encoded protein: CASSKRTGAQETQYF. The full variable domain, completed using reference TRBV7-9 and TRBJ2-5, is DTGVSQNPRHKITKRGQNVTFRCDPISEHNRLYWYRQTLGQGPEFLTYFQNEAQLEKSRLLSDRFSAERPKGSFSTLEIQRTEQGDSAMYLCASSKRTGAQETQYFGPGTRLLVL.

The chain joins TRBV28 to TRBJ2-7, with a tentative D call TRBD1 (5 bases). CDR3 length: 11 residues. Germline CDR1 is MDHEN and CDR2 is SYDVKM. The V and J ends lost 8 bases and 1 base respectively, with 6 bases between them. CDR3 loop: CASGASYEQYF. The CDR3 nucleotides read TGTGCCAGCGGGGCTTCCTACGAGCAGTACTTC. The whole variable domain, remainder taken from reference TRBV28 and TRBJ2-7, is DVKVTQSSRYLVKRTGEKVFLECVQDMDHENMFWYRQDPGLGLRLIYFSYDVKMKEKGDIPEGYSVSREKKERFSLILESASTNQTSMYLCASGASYEQYFGPGTRLTVT.

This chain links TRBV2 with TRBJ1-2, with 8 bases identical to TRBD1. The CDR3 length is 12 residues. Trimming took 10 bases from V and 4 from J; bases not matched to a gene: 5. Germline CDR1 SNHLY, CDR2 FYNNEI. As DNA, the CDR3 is TGTGCCACCGGACAGGGAGGCTATGGCTACACCTTC. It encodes CATGQGGYGYTF.

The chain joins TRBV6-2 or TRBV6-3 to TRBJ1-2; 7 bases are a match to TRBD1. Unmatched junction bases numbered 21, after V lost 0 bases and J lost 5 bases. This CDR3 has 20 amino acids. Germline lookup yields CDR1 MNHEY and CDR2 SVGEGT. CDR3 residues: CASSYSITGTDDRASYGYTF. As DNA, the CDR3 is TGTGCCAGCAGTTACTCTATCACCGGGACAGATGACCGCGCATCGTATGGCTACACCTTC.

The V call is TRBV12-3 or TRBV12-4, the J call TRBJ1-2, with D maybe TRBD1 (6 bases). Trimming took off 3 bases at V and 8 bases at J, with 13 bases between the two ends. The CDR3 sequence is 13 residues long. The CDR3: CASSLGRGRGYTF. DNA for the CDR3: TGTGCCAGCAGTTTGGGCAGGGGTAGGGGCTACACCTTC.

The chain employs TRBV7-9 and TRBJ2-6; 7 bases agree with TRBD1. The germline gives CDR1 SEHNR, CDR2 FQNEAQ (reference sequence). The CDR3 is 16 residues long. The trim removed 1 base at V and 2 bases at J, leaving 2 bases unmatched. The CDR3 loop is CASSLGTGAGANVLTF. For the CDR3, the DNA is TGTGCCAGCAGCTTAGGAACAGGGGCTGGGGCCAACGTCCTGACTTTC. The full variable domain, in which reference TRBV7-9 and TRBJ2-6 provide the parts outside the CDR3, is DTGVSQNPRHKITKRGQNVTFRCDPISEHNRLYWYRQTLGQGPEFLTYFQNEAQLEKSRLLSDRFSAERPKGSFSTLEIQRTEQGDSAMYLCASSLGTGAGANVLTFGAGSRLTVL.

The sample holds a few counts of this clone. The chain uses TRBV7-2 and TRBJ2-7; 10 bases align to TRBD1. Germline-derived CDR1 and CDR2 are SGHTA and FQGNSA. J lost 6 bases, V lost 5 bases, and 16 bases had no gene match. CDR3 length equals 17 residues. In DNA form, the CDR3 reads TGTGCCAGCAGCCGTAATCTGGCCGCGACAGGGGGCAGCGAGCAGTACTTC. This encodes CASSRNLAATGGSEQYF.

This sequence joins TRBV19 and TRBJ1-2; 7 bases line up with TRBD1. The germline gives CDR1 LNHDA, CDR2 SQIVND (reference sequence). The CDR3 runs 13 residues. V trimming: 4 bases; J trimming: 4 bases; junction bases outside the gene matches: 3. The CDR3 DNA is TGTGCCAGTAGTACGGGACAGCCCTATGGCTACACCTTC. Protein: CASSTGQPYGYTF. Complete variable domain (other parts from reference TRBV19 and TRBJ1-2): DGGITQSPKYLFRKEGQNVTLSCEQNLNHDAMYWYRQDPGQGLRLIYYSQIVNDFQKGDIAEGYSVSREKKESFPLTVTSAQKNPTAFYLCASSTGQPYGYTFGSGTRLTVV.

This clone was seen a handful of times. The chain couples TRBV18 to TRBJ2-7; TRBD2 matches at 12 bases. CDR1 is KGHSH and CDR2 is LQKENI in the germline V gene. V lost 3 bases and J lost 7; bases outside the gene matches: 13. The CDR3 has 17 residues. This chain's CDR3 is CASSPPGLAGTLKEQYF. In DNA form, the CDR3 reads TGTGCCAGCTCACCTCCCGGACTAGCGGGGACTTTAAAGGAGCAGTACTTC.

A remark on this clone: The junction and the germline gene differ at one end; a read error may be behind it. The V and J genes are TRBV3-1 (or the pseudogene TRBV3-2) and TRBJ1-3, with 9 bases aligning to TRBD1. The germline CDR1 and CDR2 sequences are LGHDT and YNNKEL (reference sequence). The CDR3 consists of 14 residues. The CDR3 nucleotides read TGTGCCAGCAGAACAGGGGGCTCTAGAAACACCATATATTTT. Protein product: CASRTGGSRNTIYF.

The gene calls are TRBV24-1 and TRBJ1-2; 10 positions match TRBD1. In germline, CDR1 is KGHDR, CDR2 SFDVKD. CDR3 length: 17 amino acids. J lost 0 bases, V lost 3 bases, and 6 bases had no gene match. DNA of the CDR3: TGTGCCACCAGTGATCGTGACAGGGGGCAAACTAACTATGGCTACACCTTC. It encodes CATSDRDRGQTNYGYTF.

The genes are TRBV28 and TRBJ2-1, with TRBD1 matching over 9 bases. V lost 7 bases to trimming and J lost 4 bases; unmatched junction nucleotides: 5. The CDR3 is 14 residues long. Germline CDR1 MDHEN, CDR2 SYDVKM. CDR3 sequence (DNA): TGTGCCAGCAAAGGGACAGGGCCTTACAATGAGCAGTTCTTC. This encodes CASKGTGPYNEQFF.